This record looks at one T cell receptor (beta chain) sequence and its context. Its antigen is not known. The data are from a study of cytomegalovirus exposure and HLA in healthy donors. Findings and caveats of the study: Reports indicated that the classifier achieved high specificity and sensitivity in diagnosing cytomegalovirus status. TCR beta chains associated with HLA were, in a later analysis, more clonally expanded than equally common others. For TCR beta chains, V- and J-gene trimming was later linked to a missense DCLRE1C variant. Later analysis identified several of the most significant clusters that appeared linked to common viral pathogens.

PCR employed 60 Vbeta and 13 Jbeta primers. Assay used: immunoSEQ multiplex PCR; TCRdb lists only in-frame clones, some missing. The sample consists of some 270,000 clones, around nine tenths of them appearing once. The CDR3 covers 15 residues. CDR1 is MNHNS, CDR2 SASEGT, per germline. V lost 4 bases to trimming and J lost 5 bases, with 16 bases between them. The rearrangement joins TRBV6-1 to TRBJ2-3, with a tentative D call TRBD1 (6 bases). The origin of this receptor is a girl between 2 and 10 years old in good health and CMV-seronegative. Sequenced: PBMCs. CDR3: CASSATTGSGDTQYF. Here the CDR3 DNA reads TGTGCCAGCAGTGCTACGACAGGCTCCGGAGATACGCAGTATTTT.